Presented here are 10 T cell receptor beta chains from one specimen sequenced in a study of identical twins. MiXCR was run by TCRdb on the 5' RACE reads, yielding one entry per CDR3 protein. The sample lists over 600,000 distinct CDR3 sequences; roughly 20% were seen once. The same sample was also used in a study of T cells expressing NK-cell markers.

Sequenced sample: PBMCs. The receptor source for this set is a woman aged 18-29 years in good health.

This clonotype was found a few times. CDR3 sequence (DNA): TGTGCCAGCAGCAAACCTGGACAGGTCCACCGTTGGGAGCAGTACTTC. As protein: CASSKPGQVHRWEQYF. V is TRBV6-1 and J is TRBJ2-7; 7 bases line up with TRBD1. Losses at the gene ends were 6 bases for V and 7 bases for J; bases not matched to a gene: 18. This CDR3 is 16 amino acids long. Germline lookup yields CDR1 MNHNS and CDR2 SASEGT.

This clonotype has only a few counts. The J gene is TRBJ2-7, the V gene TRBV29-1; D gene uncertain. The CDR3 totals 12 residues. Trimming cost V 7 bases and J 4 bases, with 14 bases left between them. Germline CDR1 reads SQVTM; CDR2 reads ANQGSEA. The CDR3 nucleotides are TGCAGCGCCGTGCTGCTTGGATACGAGCAGTACTTC. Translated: CSAVLLGYEQYF.

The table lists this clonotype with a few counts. CDR3 nucleotide sequence: TGTGCCAGCAGCTTTTTTATGGCCGGGGAGCTGTTTTTT. It specifies CASSFFMAGELFF. This rearrangement joins TRBV7-2 to TRBJ2-2, with D unresolved. The germline V and J ends were trimmed by 3 bases and 6 bases, with 8 bases remaining between them. The germline gives CDR1 SGHTA, CDR2 FQGNSA. The CDR3 has 13 amino acids. The entire variable domain, with the rest obtained from reference TRBV7-2 and TRBJ2-2, is as follows: GAGVSQSPSNKVTEKGKDVELRCDPISGHTALYWYRQSLGQGLEFLIYFQGNSAPDKSGLPSDRFSAERTGGSVSTLTIQRTQQEDSAVYLCASSFFMAGELFFGEGSRLTVL.

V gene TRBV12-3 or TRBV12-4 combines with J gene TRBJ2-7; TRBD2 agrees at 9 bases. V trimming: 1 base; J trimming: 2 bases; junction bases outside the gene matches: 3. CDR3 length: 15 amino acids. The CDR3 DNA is TGTGCCAGCAGTTTAGGACTAGCGGCCGCCTACGAGCAGTACTTC. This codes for CASSLGLAAAYEQYF.

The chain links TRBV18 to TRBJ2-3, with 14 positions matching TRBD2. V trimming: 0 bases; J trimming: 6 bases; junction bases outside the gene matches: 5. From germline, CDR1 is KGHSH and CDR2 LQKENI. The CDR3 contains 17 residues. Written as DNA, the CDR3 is TGTGCCAGCTCACCACCCCGACTAGCGGGAGGGCTCGATACGCAGTATTTT. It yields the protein CASSPPRLAGGLDTQYF.

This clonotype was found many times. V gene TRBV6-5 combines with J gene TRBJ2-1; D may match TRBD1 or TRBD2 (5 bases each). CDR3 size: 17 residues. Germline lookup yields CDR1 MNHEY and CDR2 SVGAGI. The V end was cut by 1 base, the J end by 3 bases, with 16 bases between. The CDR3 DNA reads TGTGCCAGCAGTTACTTATTGGCCGGGACGCTCTACAATGAGCAGTTCTTC. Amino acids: CASSYLLAGTLYNEQFF.

CDR3 loop: CASSGWGGNEQFF. In nucleotides, the CDR3 is TGTGCCAGCAGCGGATGGGGTGGTAATGAGCAGTTCTTC. This chain joins TRBV5-6 and TRBJ2-1; D gene uncertain. Germline-derived CDR1 and CDR2 are SGHDT and YYEEEE. The CDR3 is made up of 13 amino acids. The germline V and J ends were trimmed by 4 bases and 7 bases, with 12 bases remaining between them.

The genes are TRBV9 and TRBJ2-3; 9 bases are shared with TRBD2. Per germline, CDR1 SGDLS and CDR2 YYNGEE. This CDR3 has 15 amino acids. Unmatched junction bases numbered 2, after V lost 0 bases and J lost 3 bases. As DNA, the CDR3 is TGTGCCAGCAGCGTAGCCAGCGGGGGGACAGATACGCAGTATTTT. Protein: CASSVASGGTDTQYF.

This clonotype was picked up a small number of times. The CDR3 reads CASSVAAGGHEQFF. DNA of the CDR3: TGTGCCAGCAGCGTAGCAGCGGGGGGGCATGAGCAGTTCTTC. The chain employs TRBV9 and TRBJ2-1; 10 bases are a match to TRBD2. Trimming removed 0 bases from V and 8 bases from J; junction bases left unmatched: 2. The CDR3 covers 14 residues. Germline lookup yields CDR1 SGDLS and CDR2 YYNGEE.

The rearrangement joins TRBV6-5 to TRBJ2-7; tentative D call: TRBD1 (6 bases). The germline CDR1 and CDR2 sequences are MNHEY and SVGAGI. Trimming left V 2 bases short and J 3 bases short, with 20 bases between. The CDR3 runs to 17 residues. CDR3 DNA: TGTGCCAGCAGTTACACGGACAGCCTCTCAGGGGACTACGAGCAGTACTTC. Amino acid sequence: CASSYTDSLSGDYEQYF.